What follows describes a single T cell receptor (beta chain). The antigen is unknown. This sample was included in a study of T cells after yellow fever vaccination. The germline gives CDR1 KGHSH, CDR2 LQKENI. Between the trimmed V and J ends, which lost 5 bases and 8 bases, there was a span of 15 bases. The CDR3 runs to 13 residues. Findings and caveats of the study: Subsequent booster samples again held most clones from primary vaccination (96% CD4, over 80% CD8). The secondary response peaked faster, at day 5 versus 15, but was weaker. There was a possibility that FACS-sorted repertoires contained abundant clonotypes contaminating from the bulk population.

TCRdb independently ran MiXCR on the 5' RACE reads; one entry per CDR3 protein. The table shows some 340,000 distinct CDR3 sequences, with around 10% occurring only once. V usage is TRBV18 and J usage is TRBJ1-2; a possible D gene is TRBD1 (5 bases). This TCR came from a man aged 18 to 35 who received the YFV17D yellow fever vaccine. The sample here was CD4+ T cells sorted from PBMCs, taken 45 days after the yellow fever booster vaccination. The chain's CDR3 is CASSRGSGEGYTF. The CDR3 coding sequence is TGTGCCAGCTCAAGGGGTTCAGGAGAAGGCTACACCTTC.